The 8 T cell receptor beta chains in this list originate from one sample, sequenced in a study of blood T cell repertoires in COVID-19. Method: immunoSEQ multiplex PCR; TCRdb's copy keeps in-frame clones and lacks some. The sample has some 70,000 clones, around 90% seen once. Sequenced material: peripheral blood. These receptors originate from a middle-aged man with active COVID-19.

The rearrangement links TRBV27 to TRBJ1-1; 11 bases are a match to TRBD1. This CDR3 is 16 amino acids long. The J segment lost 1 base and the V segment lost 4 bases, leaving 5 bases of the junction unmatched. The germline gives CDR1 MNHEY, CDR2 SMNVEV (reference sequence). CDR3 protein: CASSSWTGGRNTEAFF. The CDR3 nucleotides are TGTGCCAGCAGTTCCTGGACAGGGGGCCGGAACACTGAAGCTTTCTTT.

The DNA of the CDR3 is TGTGCCAGCAGCCTGGACAGGGGCAATGAGCAGTTCTTC. Amino acids: CASSLDRGNEQFF. V gene TRBV16 combines with J gene TRBJ2-1, with 9 bases lining up with TRBD1. Germline CDR1 reads KGHSY; CDR2 reads FQNENV. The V segment lost 4 bases and the J segment 6 bases; nucleotides outside the gene matches: 1. This CDR3 is built from 13 residues.

CDR3 region: CASSLERQGGNTIYF. For the CDR3, the DNA is TGTGCCAGCAGCTTGGAACGGCAGGGTGGAAACACCATATATTTT. The V gene is TRBV5-4, the J gene TRBJ1-3; TRBD1 might be the D (5 bases). Deletions cut 0 bases from V and 3 bases from J, with 10 bases between. Germline CDR1 is SGHNT and CDR2 is YYREEE (reference sequence). The CDR3 spans 15 residues.

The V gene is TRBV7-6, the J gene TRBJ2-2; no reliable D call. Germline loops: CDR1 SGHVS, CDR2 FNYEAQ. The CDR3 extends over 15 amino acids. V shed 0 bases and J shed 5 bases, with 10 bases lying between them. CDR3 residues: CASSLAGFRTGELFF. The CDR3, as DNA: TGTGCCAGCAGCTTAGCGGGCTTTCGAACCGGGGAGCTGTTTTTT.

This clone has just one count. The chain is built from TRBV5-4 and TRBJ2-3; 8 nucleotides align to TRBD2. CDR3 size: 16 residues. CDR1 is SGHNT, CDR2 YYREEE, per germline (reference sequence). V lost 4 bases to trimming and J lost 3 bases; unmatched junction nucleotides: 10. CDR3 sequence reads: CASSPAGLVSTDTQYF. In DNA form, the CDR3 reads TGTGCCAGCAGCCCGGCGGGACTAGTGAGTACAGATACGCAGTATTTT.

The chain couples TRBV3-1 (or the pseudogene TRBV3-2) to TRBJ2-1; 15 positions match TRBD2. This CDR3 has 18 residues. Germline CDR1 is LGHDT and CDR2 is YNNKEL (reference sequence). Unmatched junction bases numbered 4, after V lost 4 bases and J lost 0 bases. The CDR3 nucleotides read TGTGCCAGCAGCCCGGGACTAGCGGGAGGTCACTCCTACAATGAGCAGTTCTTC. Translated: CASSPGLAGGHSYNEQFF.

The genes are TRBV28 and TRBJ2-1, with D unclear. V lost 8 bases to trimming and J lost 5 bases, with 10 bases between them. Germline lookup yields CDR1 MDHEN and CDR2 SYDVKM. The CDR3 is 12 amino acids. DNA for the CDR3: TGTGCCAGCGGGCTCCTAAACAATGAGCAGTTCTTC. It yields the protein CASGLLNNEQFF.

CDR3 in DNA: TGTGCCAGCAGCTTAGTGTTACAGGCCCATGAGCAGTTCTTC. Residues: CASSLVLQAHEQFF. The V call is TRBV7-2, the J call TRBJ2-1; perhaps TRBD1 as D (5 bases). The V end was cut by 1 base, the J end by 8 bases, with 12 bases between. The CDR3 has 14 residues. Germline lookup yields CDR1 SGHTA and CDR2 FQGNSA.